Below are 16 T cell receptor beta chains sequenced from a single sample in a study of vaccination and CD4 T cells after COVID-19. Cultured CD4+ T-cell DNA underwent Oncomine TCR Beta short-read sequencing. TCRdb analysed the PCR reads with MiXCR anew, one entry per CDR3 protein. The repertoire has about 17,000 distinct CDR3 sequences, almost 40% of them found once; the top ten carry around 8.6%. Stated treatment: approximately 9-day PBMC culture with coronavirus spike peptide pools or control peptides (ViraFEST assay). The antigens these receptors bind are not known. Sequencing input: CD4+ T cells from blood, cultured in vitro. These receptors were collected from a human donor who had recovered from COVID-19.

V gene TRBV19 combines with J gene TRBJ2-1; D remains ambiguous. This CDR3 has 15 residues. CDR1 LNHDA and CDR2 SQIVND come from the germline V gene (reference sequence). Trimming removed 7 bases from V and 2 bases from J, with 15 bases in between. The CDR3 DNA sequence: TGTGCCAGTAAAGAGTGGACGTCGCCCTACAATGAGCAGTTCTTC. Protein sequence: CASKEWTSPYNEQFF.

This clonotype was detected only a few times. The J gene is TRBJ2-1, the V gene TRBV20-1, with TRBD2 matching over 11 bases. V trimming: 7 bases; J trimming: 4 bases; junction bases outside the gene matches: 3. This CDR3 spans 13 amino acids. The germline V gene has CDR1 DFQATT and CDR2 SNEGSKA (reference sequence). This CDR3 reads CSVGTSGYNEQFF. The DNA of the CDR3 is TGCAGTGTTGGGACTAGCGGATACAATGAGCAGTTCTTC.

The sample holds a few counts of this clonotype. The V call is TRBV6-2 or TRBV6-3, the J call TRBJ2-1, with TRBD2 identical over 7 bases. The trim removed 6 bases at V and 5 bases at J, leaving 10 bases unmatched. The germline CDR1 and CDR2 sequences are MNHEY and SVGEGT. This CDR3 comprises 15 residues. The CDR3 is CASRVAGLGDNEQFF. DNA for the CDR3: TGTGCCAGCAGGGTAGCGGGCCTAGGGGACAATGAGCAGTTCTTC.

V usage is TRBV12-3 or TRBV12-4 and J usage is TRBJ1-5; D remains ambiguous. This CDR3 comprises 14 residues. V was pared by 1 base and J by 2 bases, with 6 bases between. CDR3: CASSLGGGNQPQHF. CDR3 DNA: TGTGCCAGCAGTTTAGGGGGTGGCAATCAGCCCCAGCATTTT.

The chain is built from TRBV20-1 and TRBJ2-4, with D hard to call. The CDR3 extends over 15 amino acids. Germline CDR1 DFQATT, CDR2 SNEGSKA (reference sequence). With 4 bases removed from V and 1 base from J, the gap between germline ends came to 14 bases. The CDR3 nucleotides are TGCAGTGCTACTACCGTAGGGATGGCCAAAAACATTCAGTACTTC. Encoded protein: CSATTVGMAKNIQYF.

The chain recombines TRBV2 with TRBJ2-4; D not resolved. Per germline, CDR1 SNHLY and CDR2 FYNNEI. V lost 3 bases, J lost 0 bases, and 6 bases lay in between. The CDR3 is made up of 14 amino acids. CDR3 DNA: TGTGCCAGCAGTGAGAGCACAGCCAAAAACATTCAGTACTTC. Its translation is CASSESTAKNIQYF.

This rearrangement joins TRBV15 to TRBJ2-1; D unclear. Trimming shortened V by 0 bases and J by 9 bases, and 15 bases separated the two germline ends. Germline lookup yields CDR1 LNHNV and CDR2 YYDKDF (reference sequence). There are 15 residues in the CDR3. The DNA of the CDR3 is TGTGCCACCAGCAGAGATCGGGCGGATCGTTCTGAGCAGTTCTTC. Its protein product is CATSRDRADRSEQFF.

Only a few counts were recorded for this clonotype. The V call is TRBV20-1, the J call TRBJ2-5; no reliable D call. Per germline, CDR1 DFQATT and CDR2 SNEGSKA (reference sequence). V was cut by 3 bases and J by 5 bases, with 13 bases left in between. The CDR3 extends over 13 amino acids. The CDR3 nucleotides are TGCAGTGCTAGCGCACAGTATCCCGAGACCCAGTACTTC. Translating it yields CSASAQYPETQYF.

The CDR3 here is CASSLGLAGVGYEQYF. CDR3 DNA: TGTGCCAGCAGCTTGGGACTAGCGGGAGTGGGGTACGAGCAGTACTTC. The chain recombines TRBV11-2 with TRBJ2-7; 14 nucleotides line up with TRBD2. This CDR3 has 16 amino acids. V trimming: 3 bases; J trimming: 4 bases; junction bases outside the gene matches: 5. Per germline, CDR1 SGHAT and CDR2 FQNNGV.

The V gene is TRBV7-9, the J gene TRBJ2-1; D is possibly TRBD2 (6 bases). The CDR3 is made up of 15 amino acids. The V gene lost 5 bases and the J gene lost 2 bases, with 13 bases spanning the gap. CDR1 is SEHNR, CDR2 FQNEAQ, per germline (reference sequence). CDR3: CASSLSGFPYNEQFF. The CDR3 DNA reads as TGTGCCAGCAGCCTTAGCGGATTCCCCTACAATGAGCAGTTCTTC.

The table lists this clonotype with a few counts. For the CDR3, the DNA is TGTGCCAGTACCAATACTCGGACAGGGAGTATTCAGCCCCAGCATTTT. It yields the protein CASTNTRTGSIQPQHF. The rearrangement links TRBV19 to TRBJ1-5, with 8 nucleotides matching TRBD1. The CDR3 is made up of 16 amino acids. Trimming cost V 7 bases and J 6 bases; bases outside gene matches: 14. The germline gives CDR1 LNHDA, CDR2 SQIVND (reference sequence).

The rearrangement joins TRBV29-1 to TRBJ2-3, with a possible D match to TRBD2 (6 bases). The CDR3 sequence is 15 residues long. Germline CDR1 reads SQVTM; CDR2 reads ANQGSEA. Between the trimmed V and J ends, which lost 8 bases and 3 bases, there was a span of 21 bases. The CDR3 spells CSTEPSLAATDTQYF. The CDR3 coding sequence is TGCAGCACCGAACCTAGCTTAGCGGCTACAGATACGCAGTATTTT.

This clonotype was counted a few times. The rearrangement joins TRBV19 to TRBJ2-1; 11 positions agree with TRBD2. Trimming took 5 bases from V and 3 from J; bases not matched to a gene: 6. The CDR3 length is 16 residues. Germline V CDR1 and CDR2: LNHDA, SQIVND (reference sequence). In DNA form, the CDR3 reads TGTGCCAGTAGTTCTATAGCGGGAGGGATCTACAATGAGCAGTTCTTC. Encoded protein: CASSSIAGGIYNEQFF.

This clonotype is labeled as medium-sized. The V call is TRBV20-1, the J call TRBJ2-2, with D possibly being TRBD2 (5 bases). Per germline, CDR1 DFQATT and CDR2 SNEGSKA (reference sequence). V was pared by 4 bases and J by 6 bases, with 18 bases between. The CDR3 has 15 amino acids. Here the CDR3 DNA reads TGCAGTGCTACAAATTCCGCTCCTAGCCCCGGGGAGCTGTTTTTT. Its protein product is CSATNSAPSPGELFF.

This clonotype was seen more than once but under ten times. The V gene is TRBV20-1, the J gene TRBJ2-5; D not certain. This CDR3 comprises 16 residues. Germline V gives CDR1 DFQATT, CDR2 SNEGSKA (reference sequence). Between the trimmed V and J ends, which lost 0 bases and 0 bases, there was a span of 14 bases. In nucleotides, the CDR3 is TGCAGTGCTAGAGACAAAAGGAAAGAATACCAAGAGACCCAGTACTTC. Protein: CSARDKRKEYQETQYF.

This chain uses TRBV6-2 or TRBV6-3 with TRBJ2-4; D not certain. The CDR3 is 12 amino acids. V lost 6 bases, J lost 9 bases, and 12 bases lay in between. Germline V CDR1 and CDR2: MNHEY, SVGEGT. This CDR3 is CASSQVPGIQYF. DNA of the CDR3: TGTGCCAGCAGCCAAGTACCTGGCATTCAGTACTTC.